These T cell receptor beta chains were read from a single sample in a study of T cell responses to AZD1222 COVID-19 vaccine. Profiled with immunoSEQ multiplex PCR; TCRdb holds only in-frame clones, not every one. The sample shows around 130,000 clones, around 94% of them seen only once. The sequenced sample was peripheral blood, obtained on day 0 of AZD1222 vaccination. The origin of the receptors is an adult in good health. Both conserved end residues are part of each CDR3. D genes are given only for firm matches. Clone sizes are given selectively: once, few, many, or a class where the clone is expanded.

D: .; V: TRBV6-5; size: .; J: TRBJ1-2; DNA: TGTGCCAGCAGTTTACCCCGCGAACGTCACTATGGCTACACCTTC; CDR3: CASSLPRERHYGYTF
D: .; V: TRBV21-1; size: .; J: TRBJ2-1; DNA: TGTGCCAGCAGCCTTCGTCCCGATAACAATGAGCAGTTCTTC; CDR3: CASSLRPDNNEQFF
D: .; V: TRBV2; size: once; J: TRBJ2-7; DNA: TGTGCCAGCTCGCTGGGGATCTACGAGCAGTACTTC; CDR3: CASSLGIYEQYF
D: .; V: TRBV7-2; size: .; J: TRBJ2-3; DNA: TGTGCCAGCAGCACAGTGTACACAGATACGCAGTATTTT; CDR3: CASSTVYTDTQYF
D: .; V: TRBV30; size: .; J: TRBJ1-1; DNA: TGTGCCTGGAGTCCCAGACACACTGAAGCTTTCTTT; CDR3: CAWSPRHTEAFF
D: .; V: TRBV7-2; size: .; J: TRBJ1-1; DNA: TGTGCCAGCAGCTTAGCGGTGGGAATGAACACTGAAGCTTTCTTT; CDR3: CASSLAVGMNTEAFF
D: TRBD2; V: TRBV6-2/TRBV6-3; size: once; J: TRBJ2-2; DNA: TGTGCCAGCAGTTACAACCCGGGAGGGACCGGGGAGCTGTTTTTT; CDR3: CASSYNPGGTGELFF
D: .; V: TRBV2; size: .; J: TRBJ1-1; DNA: TGTGCCAGCATGAAGGGAAGGGGTTGGACTGAAGCTTTCTTT; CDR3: CASMKGRGWTEAFF
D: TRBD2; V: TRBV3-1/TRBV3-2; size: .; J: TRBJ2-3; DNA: TGTGCCAGCAGCCAAGGTCGATTAGCGGGGGGAGATACGCAGTATTTT; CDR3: CASSQGRLAGGDTQYF
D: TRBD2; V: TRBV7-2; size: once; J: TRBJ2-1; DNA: TGTGCCAGCAGCCAGGGACTAGCGGGACGAAAGTTCTTC; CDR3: CASSQGLAGRKFF
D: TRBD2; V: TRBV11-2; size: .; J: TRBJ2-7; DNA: TGTGCCAGCAGCTTTACTAGCGGGAGAATCAACGAGCAGTACTTC; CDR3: CASSFTSGRINEQYF
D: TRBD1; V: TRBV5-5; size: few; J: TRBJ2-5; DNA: TGTGCCAGCAGCGGGGACAGGGGATTACAAGAGACCCAGTACTTC; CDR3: CASSGDRGLQETQYF
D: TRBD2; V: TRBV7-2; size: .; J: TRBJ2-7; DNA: TGTGCCAGCAGCTCAGTTTCTAGCGGGAGCTACGAGCAGTACTTC; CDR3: CASSSVSSGSYEQYF
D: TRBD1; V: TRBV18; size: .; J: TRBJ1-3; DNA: TGTGCCAGCTCACCAATGACAGGGGCCATAAGCTCTGGAAACACCATATATTTT; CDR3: CASSPMTGAISSGNTIYF
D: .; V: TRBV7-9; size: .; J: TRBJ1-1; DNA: TGTGCCAGCAGCTCTGGGAATGGGCTGGGGACTGAAGCTTTCTTT; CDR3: CASSSGNGLGTEAFF
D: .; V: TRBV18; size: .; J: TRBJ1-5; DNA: TGTGCCAGCTCACCGGGGGGACCGAGTAGCAATCAGCCCCAGCATTTT; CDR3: CASSPGGPSSNQPQHF
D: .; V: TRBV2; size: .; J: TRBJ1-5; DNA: TGTGCCAGCGTGAAAGACTTAAGAAGCAATCAGCCCCAGCATTTT; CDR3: CASVKDLRSNQPQHF
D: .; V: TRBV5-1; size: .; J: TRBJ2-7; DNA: TGCGCCAGCAGCTCAAGACAGGCTTACGAGCAGTACTTC; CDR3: CASSSRQAYEQYF
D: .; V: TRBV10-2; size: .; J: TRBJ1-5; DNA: TGCGCCAGAAGCCAGGGATTCGATCAGCCCCAGCATTTT; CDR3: CARSQGFDQPQHF
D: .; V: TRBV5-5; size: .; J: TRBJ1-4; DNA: TGTGCCAGCAGCCGGCTAAATGAAAAACTGTTTTTT; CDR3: CASSRLNEKLFF
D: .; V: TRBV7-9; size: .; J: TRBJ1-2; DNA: TGTGCCAGCAGCTTGGCAGCATATGGCTACACCTTC; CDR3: CASSLAAYGYTF
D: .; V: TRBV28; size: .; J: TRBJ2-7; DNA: TGTGCCAGCAGTTTTAACAGGAGGAGCTCCTACGAGCAGTACTTC; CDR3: CASSFNRRSSYEQYF
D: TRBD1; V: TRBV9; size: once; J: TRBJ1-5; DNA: TGTGCCAGCAGCGTAGGGGAAGGGGGCGGCAATCAGCCCCAGCATTTT; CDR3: CASSVGEGGGNQPQHF
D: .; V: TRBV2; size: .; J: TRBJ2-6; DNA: TGTGCCAGCAGTGACCAGGGTACTGGGGCCAACGTCCTGACTTTC; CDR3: CASSDQGTGANVLTF
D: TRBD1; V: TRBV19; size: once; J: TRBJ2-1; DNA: TGTGCCACCCACGACTGGGACAGGGGATTCTCTAGGGTGAATAATGAGCAGTTCTTC; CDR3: CATHDWDRGFSRVNNEQFF
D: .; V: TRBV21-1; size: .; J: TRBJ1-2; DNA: TGTGCCAGCAGCAAAGCAGGGGTTGACTATGGCTACACCTTC; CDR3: CASSKAGVDYGYTF
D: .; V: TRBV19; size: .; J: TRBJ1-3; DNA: TGTGCCAGCCACCCGGCCCCACGGAGCTCTGGAAACACCATATATTTT; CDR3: CASHPAPRSSGNTIYF
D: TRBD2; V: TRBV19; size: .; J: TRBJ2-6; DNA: TGTGCCAGTAGTATCCTTCCGGGGGGTCGCGCCAACGTCCTGACTTTC; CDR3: CASSILPGGRANVLTF
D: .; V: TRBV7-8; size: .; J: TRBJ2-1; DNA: TGTGCCAGCAGCCTAGTCAGGGTCTCCTACAATGAGCAGTTCTTC; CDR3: CASSLVRVSYNEQFF
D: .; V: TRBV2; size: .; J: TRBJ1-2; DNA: TGTGCCAGCAGTGAACAGAGTTATGGCTACACCTTC; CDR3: CASSEQSYGYTF
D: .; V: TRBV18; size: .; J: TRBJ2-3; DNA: TGTGCCAGCTCACCGCAGGGGCAGGGAGCAGATACGCAGTATTTT; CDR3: CASSPQGQGADTQYF
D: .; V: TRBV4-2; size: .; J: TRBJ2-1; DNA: TGTGCCAGCAGCGCTCAAGGTGCCCTTGGGTCTGAGCAGTTCTTC; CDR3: CASSAQGALGSEQFF
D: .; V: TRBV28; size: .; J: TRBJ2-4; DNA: TGTGCCAGCAGTTTACGGGTGACTAAAAACATTCAGTACTTC; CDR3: CASSLRVTKNIQYF
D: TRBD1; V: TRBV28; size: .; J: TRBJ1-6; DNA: TGTGCCAGCAGTCGGGACAGAGATAATTCACCCCTCCACTTT; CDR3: CASSRDRDNSPLHF
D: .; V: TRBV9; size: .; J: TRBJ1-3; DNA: TGTGCCAGCAGCGTAGTCCCCGGAAACACCATATATTTT; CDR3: CASSVVPGNTIYF
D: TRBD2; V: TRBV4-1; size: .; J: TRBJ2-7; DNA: TGCGCCAGCAGCCAAGAAATAGGGAGGGACGAGCAGTACTTC; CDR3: CASSQEIGRDEQYF
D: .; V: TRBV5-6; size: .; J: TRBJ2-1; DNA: TGTGCCAGCAGCTTGGGACTTAGCTCCTACAATGAGCAGTTCTTC; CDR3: CASSLGLSSYNEQFF
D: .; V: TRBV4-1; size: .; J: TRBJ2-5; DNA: TGCGCCAGCAGCCAAGAGCGCGTTTACCAAGAGACCCAGTACTTC; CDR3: CASSQERVYQETQYF
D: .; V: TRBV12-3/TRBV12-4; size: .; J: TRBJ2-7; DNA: TGTGCCAGCAGTTGGGCCACCTACGAGCAGTACTTC; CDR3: CASSWATYEQYF
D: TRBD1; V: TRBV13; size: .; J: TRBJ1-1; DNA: TGTGCCAGCAGCTTAATGGGACAGGGTCTTGGTATGACTGAAGCTTTCTTT; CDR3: CASSLMGQGLGMTEAFF
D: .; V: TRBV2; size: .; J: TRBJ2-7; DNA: TGTGCCAGCCAGAAAACTAGTTCCTACGAGCAGTACTTC; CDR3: CASQKTSSYEQYF
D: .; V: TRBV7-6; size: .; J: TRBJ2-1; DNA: TGTGCCAGCAGCGTACTAGGGTTCTCCTACAATGAGCAGTTCTTC; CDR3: CASSVLGFSYNEQFF
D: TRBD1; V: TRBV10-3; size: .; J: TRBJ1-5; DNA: TGTGCCATCAGCGCAGGGGGAGGACAGCCCCAGCATTTT; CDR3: CAISAGGGQPQHF
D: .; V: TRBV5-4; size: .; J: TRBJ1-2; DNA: TGTGCCAGCAGCTCTACAGGGTTGGGTGGCTACACCTTC; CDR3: CASSSTGLGGYTF
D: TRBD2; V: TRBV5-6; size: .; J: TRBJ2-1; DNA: TGTGCCAGCAGCTCCGAGGGGACTAGCGGGAGAATCAATGAGCAGTTCTTC; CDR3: CASSSEGTSGRINEQFF
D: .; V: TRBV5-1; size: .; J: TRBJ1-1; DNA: TGCGCCAGCAGCTTGCCCCATACTGAAGCTTTCTTT; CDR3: CASSLPHTEAFF
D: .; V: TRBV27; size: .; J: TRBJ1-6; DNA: TGTGCCAGCAAAGGGTTGGGACTCCGGAATTCACCCCTCCACTTT; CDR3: CASKGLGLRNSPLHF
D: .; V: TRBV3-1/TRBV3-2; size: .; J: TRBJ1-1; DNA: TGTGCCAGCAGCCGACTGGGGCGGGGCGAAACTGAAGCTTTCTTT; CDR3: CASSRLGRGETEAFF
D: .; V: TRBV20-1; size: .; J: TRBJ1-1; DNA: TGCAGTGCTAGACCGGACACTGAAGCTTTCTTT; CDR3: CSARPDTEAFF
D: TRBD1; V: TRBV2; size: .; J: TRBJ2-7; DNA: TGTGCCAGCAAGCCGGGACAGCTCTCCTACGAGCAGTACTTC; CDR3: CASKPGQLSYEQYF
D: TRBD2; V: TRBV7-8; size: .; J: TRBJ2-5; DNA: TGTGCCAGCAGCCCCCCCACGGGACTAGCGGGAAAAGAGACCCAGTACTTC; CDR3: CASSPPTGLAGKETQYF
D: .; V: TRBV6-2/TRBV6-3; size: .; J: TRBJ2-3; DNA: TGTGCCAGCAGTTATTCCCCGACAGGAAGCACAGATACGCAGTATTTT; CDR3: CASSYSPTGSTDTQYF
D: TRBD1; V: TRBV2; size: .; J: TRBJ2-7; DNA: TGTGCCAGCAGGAAGGACAGGCCAGCCTACGAGCAGTACTTC; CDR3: CASRKDRPAYEQYF
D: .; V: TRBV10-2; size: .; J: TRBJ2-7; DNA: TGCGCCAGCAGTGAAGCTTCCTGGGGTGGTGAGCAGTACTTC; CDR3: CASSEASWGGEQYF
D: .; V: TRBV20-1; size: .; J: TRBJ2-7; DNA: TGCAGTGCTAGTTGGGGCTACGAGCAGTACTTC; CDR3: CSASWGYEQYF
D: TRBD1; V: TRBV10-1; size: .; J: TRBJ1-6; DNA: TGCGCCAGCATCCGACGGGACAGGGGAAATTCACCCCTCCACTTT; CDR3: CASIRRDRGNSPLHF
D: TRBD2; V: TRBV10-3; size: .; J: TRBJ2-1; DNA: TGTGCCATCAGTAAGACTAGCGGGAGGGACAATGAGCAGTTCTTC; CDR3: CAISKTSGRDNEQFF
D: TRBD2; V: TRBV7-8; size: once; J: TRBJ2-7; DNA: TGTGCCAGCAGCGGACTAGCGGGAGGCGAGCAGTACTTC; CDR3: CASSGLAGGEQYF
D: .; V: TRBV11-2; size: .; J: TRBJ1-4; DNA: TGTGCCAGCAGCTCCCCGTTGAGGGGCGCACCTAATGAAAAACTGTTTTTT; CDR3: CASSSPLRGAPNEKLFF